This note documents a single T cell receptor (beta chain) sequence. Its antigen is currently not known. No base quality values were provided; no much bigger clone lies one nucleotide off. Libraries were built with PCR. The reads were generated on a HiSeq X Ten. TCRdb trimmed public reads at Q25 via fastp, called clones via MiXCR and kept in-frame beta chains. Entries are consolidated by CDR3 protein sequence, retaining the most common genes and DNA. For this sample the table gives 3,000 or so distinct CDR3 sequences, of which 60% to 70% were detected only once. The ten largest account for around 15% of the sample. This entry belongs to a study of CD4 and CD8 cells across lung adenocarcinoma regions (dated by TCRdb to 2016 to 2018). The study in broad terms: The study compared tumor centers with tumor margins to examine intratumor heterogeneity of the T cell receptor repertoire.

Patients with localized lung adenocarcinoma, a subtype of non-small cell lung cancer, were used as donors. The samples were taken from the margins of localized lung adenocarcinomas. For TCR repertoire analysis, CD4+ T cells taken from tumor tissue were profiled apart from CD8+ T cells. The source of this sequence is a male donor with lung adenocarcinoma. The CD4 and CD8 labels of this study may be unreliable. Material: CD4+ T cells from the margin of a lung tumor. Explained via the paper, the cell subset or site label denotes: tumor margin region.

The DNA is TGTGCCAGCAGTTCCGGACCCGGGCTCCTTTTAGCCAAAAACATTCAGTACTTC. Its translation reads: CASSSGPGLLLAKNIQYF. The chain is assembled from TRBV6-5 and TRBJ2-4; there is no confident call for the D gene. Taken from the germline V gene, the CDR1 and CDR2 loops are MNHEY and SVGAGI. The cysteine opens and the phenylalanine closes a CDR3 of 18 amino acids. This entry keeps only the CDR3 DNA: 54 bases, framed from base 1. V is cut by 4 bases and J by 0 bases, and the space between the germline ends is 19 bases.